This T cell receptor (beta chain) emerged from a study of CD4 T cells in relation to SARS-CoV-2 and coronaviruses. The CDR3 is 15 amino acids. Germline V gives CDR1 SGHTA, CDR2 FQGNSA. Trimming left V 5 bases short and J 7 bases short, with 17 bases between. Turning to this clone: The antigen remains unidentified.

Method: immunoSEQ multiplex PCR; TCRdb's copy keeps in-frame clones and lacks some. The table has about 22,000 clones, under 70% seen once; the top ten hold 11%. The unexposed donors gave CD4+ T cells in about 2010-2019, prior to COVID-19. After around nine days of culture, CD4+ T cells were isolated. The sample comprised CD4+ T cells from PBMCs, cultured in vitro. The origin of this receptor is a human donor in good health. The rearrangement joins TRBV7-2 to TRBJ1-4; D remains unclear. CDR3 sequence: CASSARTVRGEKLFF. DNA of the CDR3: TGTGCCAGCAGCGCCAGAACTGTTCGGGGTGAAAAACTGTTTTTT.